This TCR beta chain derives from a study of shared clonotypes between healthy human individuals (dated by TCRdb to the early 2020s). A note on the overall study: Three men and a couple of women, aged 18 to 49 years, made up the cohort. For each donor, CD4 naive and CD4 memory were each given three plates, CD8 naive was given two plates, and CD8 memory was given one plate. Leukapheresis yielded between about 0.8 and 8.9 billion PBMCs per donor. To estimate repertoire size and how much clonotypes are shared between individuals, the study performed deep sequencing of blood TCR repertoires from five healthy adults. Different laboratories and diverse techniques were used to prepare libraries and sequence TCR repertoires, to increase sequencing depth and limit assay-specific biases. The paper's findings and limits, for the study overall: Across several donors, around 5.4% of naive CD4, approximately 4% of naive CD8, roughly 2.2% of memory CD4, and approximately 0.4% of memory CD8 clonotypes were shared. Sampling was limited to blood, and TCR repertoires in tissue likely differ from TCR repertoires in blood. Incomplete sequencing was indicated by rarefaction of sorted-subset datasets, despite the large sequencing depth. Based on pairwise subsampling, the degree of clonotype sharing among donors was expected to be affected by sequencing depth. Naive subsets generally had larger estimated clonotype richness than memory subsets did. The genetic and exposure-history diversity represented was limited by the small number of donors. Compared with non-shared clonotypes, the clonotypes found in all four sorted-subset donors had higher generation probabilities.

On this clone itself: The specificity of this receptor is unknown. Per-nucleotide qualities are absent, and no much larger clonotype sits a single base away.

Sequences MNHEY (CDR1) and SMNVEV (CDR2) are obtained from the germline V gene (reference sequence). V lost 5 bases and J lost 2 bases, and the count of bases not matched to a germline gene is 5. Including the terminal cysteine and phenylalanine, the CDR3 comprises 14 residues. The entry retains the CDR3 DNA only, 42 bases that are in frame from base 1. Using the deep immunoSEQ assay, TCR CDR3 regions were amplified from genomic DNA by multiplex PCR. Extracted genomic DNA from each cell subset was spread evenly across all wells of several immunoSEQ 96-well plates, with each plate serving as a replicate. For sorted subsets, each replicate PCR was loaded with approximately 190 ng genomic DNA, equivalent to 30,000 to 35,000 T cell genomes. Purified libraries were measured with a Qubit 3.0 fluorometer, size-checked on a Bioanalyzer 2100, and measured again with the KAPA Library Quantification kit. A separate single-read 150-cycle Illumina NextSeq 550 flow cell was used to sequence each immunoSEQ 96-well plate. In the source study's methods: The immunoSEQ output contained only junctional sequences without quality scores, so filtering could not match that applied to full-length reads. Sequences were annotated with PyIR, a Python wrapper for IgBLAST v1.9, and V/J genes and CDR3 were assigned using IMGT germline references. Reads were removed for weak V/J assignments (E-value above 1e-6), missing CDR3, stop codons, out-of-frame junctions, or ambiguous translated residues. A V3J clonotype was defined by an identical inferred V gene, J gene, and CDR3 amino acid sequence. To compute the percentage overlap between repertoires, the number of shared unique clonotypes was divided by the size of the smaller repertoire. Repertoire richness was assessed with RTK rarefaction, the Chao1 estimator, and Recon v2.1 estimates of unobserved clonotypes. For all TCRbeta clonotypes obtained by the gDNA method from a handful of donors, generation probabilities were computed with OLGA. Here the immuneACCESS table is served through TCRdb, limited to in-frame sequences with V and J called. Missing clones are a known gap in these copies; in checked studies unresolved V genes cover under half, and the rest lacks a known reason. Clone size and the V and J calls come from that table; the DNA yielded D and trimming. The sample table records about 1.5 million clones; roughly 98% of these occur just once. The ten most abundant clones make up approximately 0.44% of the sample.

The donors were healthy, HIV-negative adults who had no recently reported acute infections or vaccinations. Every donor was a Caucasian adult residing in Nashville, Tennessee, USA. CD4+ T cells were enriched by magnetic negative selection; naive cells were then positively selected on CD45RA, and the negative fraction formed the memory subset. Blood was collected by leukapheresis, and PBMCs were isolated by Ficoll-Histopaque density gradient centrifugation and then cryopreserved in liquid nitrogen vapor phase. Analytical flow cytometry was used to check the purity and quantity of every magnetically sorted T cell population. Each sorted fraction had its genomic DNA isolated and then quantified by UV absorbance on a Nanodrop 2000c.

Sequencing was done on a sample of naive CD4+ T cells sorted from blood. Sample cell subset or site, as interpreted from the label and publication: CD45RA+ positively selected. This chain joins TRBV27 to TRBJ2-7; TRBD2 lines up with 8 middle nucleotides. This TCR derives from a man aged 25 to 40 in good health. For the CDR3, the sequence is CASSTTSGTYEQYF. The nucleotide sequence is given as TGTGCCAGCAGTACCACTAGCGGAACCTACGAGCAGTACTTC.